A selection of T cell receptor beta chains follows, all from one sample in a study of cytomegalovirus exposure and HLA in healthy donors. The table came from immunoSEQ multiplex PCR; TCRdb's copy has only in-frame clones and leaves some out. There are 150,000 to 200,000 clones in the sample; about 76% occur only once, and roughly 2.8% lies in the top ten. The sequencing input was PBMCs. The receptor set was obtained from a woman aged 40 to 49 in good health and CMV-seropositive. Each CDR3 is given with its conserved first and last residue. D genes are given only for firm matches. Rows may omit the clone size; those that give it use once, few, many or a size class.

>TRBJ2-1|15|NA|TRBD1|TRBV5-8
TGTGCCAGCAGCCGCGAGGGGACAGGGAGGTCTGAGCAGTTCTTC
CASSREGTGRSEQFF
>TRBJ2-5|15|few|TRBD2|TRBV15
TGTGCCACCAGCACCGGACTAGCGGGAGGGGAGACCCAGTACTTC
CATSTGLAGGETQYF
>TRBJ2-5|13|NA|NA|TRBV7-2
TGTGCCAGCAGCTTAGATCGTATGGAGACCCAGTACTTC
CASSLDRMETQYF
>TRBJ1-1|13|NA|NA|TRBV7-6
TGTGCCAGCAGCGCGGACAGAAACACTGAAGCTTTCTTT
CASSADRNTEAFF
>TRBJ1-4|13|once|NA|TRBV7-2
TGTGCCAGCAGCCCGCAGTGGAGGGAAAAACTGTTTTTT
CASSPQWREKLFF
>TRBJ2-5|16|NA|TRBD2|TRBV2
TGTGCCAGCAGTGCAACGGGGGGGTACCCCGAACGGGCCCAGTACTTC
CASSATGGYPERAQYF
>TRBJ1-1|13|NA|TRBD1|TRBV4-1
TGCGCCAGCAGCCACGGACAGGGCGCGGAAGCTTTCTTT
CASSHGQGAEAFF
>TRBJ2-1|16|NA|NA|TRBV5-5
TGTGCCAGCAGCCCAGGGATCGGGACTTTCTACAATGAGCAGTTCTTC
CASSPGIGTFYNEQFF
>TRBJ2-3|13|NA|NA|TRBV6-1
TGTGCCAGCAGTCTCAGGGAAACAGATACGCAGTATTTT
CASSLRETDTQYF
>TRBJ2-1|10|NA|NA|TRBV9
TGTGCCAGCAGGAGTAATGAGCAGTTCTTC
CASRSNEQFF
>TRBJ2-1|13|NA|NA|TRBV2
TGTGCCAGCAAACCTTGGGAGTATCCTGAGCAGTTCTTC
CASKPWEYPEQFF
>TRBJ1-6|16|NA|NA|TRBV4-3
TGCGCCAGCAGCCAAACGGCGGGGGGAAATAATTCACCCCTCCACTTT
CASSQTAGGNNSPLHF
>TRBJ1-1|11|NA|NA|TRBV29-1
TGCAGCGGCAGGGTGAACACTGAAGCTTTCTTT
CSGRVNTEAFF